Listed here is a single T cell receptor (beta chain). Antigen unknown. J gave up 0 bases and V 7 bases, and 5 bases lay outside the gene matches. There are 16 residues in the CDR3. Germline V gene lookup returns CDR1 MDHEN and CDR2 SYDVKM. This record comes from a study of shared clonotypes between healthy human individuals. About the research overall: Per donor, CD8 memory used one plate, CD8 naive used two, CD4 memory used three and CD4 naive used three. Study-wide findings and caveats: Researchers found naive subsets generally carried larger estimated richness than memory subsets.

About 30,000 T cell genomes, or around 0.2 ug DNA, went into the sorted-subset replicate PCRs. The protocol was immunoSEQ multiplex PCR, while the TCRdb copy is restricted to in-frame clones and leaves out a portion. The sample lists around 620,000 clones, roughly 96% seen once, with around 0.12% in the top ten. Selected positively for CCR7 and CD45RO-negative, naive CD8 cells excluded terminally differentiated effector memory CD45RA+ cells. The clonotype comes from a woman aged 25-40 years in good health. The sample was naive CD8+ T cells sorted from blood. The chain is built from TRBV28 and TRBJ2-3; 12 positions match TRBD2. Here the CDR3 DNA reads TGTGCCAGCACTAGCGGGAGGGTTCGAAGCACAGATACGCAGTATTTT. Protein: CASTSGRVRSTDTQYF.